One and the same sample provided the 9 T cell receptor beta chains below, sequenced in a study. TRBV12-4/TRBJ1-2 clonotypes were amplified with adaptor-ligated barcode primers. Each CDR3 protein gets one entry after TCRdb re-called the multiplex PCR reads with MiXCR. Of over 550 distinct CDR3 sequences in the sample, roughly 15% were seen once. The sample taken for sequencing was naive CD4+ T cells sorted from blood. Subset of the sample: naive CD4+ T cells, CD4+CD45RA+CD25-. The source is a female donor with breast cancer.

This clonotype was seen at least ten times. The V gene is TRBV12-3 or TRBV12-4, the J gene TRBJ1-2; TRBD1 matches 7 bases. J was trimmed by 2 bases and V by 5 bases; bases with no gene match: 2. The CDR3 sequence is 13 residues long. The CDR3 region has the DNA TGTGCCAGCAGTACGGACAGGAACTATGGCTACACCTTC. This gives the protein CASSTDRNYGYTF.

The V gene is TRBV12-3 or TRBV12-4, the J gene TRBJ1-2; no definite D call. Trimming took off 5 bases at V and 7 bases at J, with 11 bases between the two ends. The length of the CDR3 is 12 residues. The CDR3 sequence: CASSRELVGYTF. The CDR3 DNA reads as TGTGCCAGCAGTCGAGAACTAGTTGGCTACACCTTC.

The rearrangement joins TRBV12-3 or TRBV12-4 to TRBJ1-2; TRBD1 aligns across 9 bases. The CDR3 is made up of 14 amino acids. Trimming removed 6 bases from V and 4 bases from J; junction bases left unmatched: 6. CDR3 nucleotides: TGTGCCAGCAGCACGGACAGGGGAGGCTATGGCTACACCTTC. Residues: CASSTDRGGYGYTF.

By its share, this clonotype is large (0.1 to 1%). V and J are TRBV12-3 or TRBV12-4 and TRBJ1-2, with 7 bases matching TRBD1. V lost 6 bases and J lost 3; bases outside the gene matches: 7. The CDR3 has 14 residues. In nucleotides, the CDR3 is TGTGCCAGCAGGAAGACAGGGTTCGACTATGGCTACACCTTC. Protein product: CASRKTGFDYGYTF.

This clonotype is labeled large. The chain couples TRBV12-3 or TRBV12-4 to TRBJ1-2; tentatively, D is TRBD1 (6 bases). The V gene lost 6 bases and the J gene lost 8 bases, with 19 bases spanning the gap. CDR3 length equals 14 residues. The CDR3 sequence is CASRTQQGPVGYTF. CDR3 bases: TGTGCCAGCAGGACCCAACAGGGACCGGTCGGCTACACCTTC.

This clonotype counts as medium-sized. This chain joins TRBV12-3 or TRBV12-4 and TRBJ1-2, with 8 bases aligning to TRBD1. V was pared by 5 bases and J by 8 bases, with 7 bases of the junction left unmatched. The CDR3 runs to 13 residues. CDR3 nucleotides: TGTGCCAGCAGTGACCGACAGGGGAGAGGCTACACCTTC. Encoded protein: CASSDRQGRGYTF.

This clonotype is labeled large (0.1 to 1%). The V and J genes are TRBV12-3 or TRBV12-4 and TRBJ1-2, with D hard to call. This CDR3 contains 14 residues. V lost 6 bases, J lost 4 bases, and 15 bases lay in between. CDR3 nucleotides: TGTGCCAGCAGGCGGAGCTCCACGGGCTATGGCTACACCTTC. As protein: CASRRSSTGYGYTF.

Sample share makes this clonotype large. The chain uses TRBV12-3 or TRBV12-4 and TRBJ1-2; 8 bases fit TRBD1. The CDR3 is 15 amino acids. With V trimmed by 6 bases and J by 4 bases, 10 bases remained unmatched. CDR3: CASRPADRVTYGYTF. The CDR3 coding sequence is TGTGCCAGCAGACCGGCGGACAGGGTAACCTATGGCTACACCTTC.

Judged by abundance, this clonotype is medium-sized (0.01 to 0.1%). The chain has TRBV12-3 or TRBV12-4 and TRBJ1-2, with 7 bases lining up with TRBD1. V trimming: 5 bases; J trimming: 2 bases; junction bases outside the gene matches: 8. The CDR3 totals 15 residues. This CDR3 is CASSAGQVVNYGYTF. The DNA of the CDR3 is TGTGCCAGCAGTGCCGGACAGGTGGTGAACTATGGCTACACCTTC.